These 28 T cell receptor beta chains share one sample of origin, sequenced in a study of CD8 T cells in ankylosing spondylitis. Each CDR3 protein gets one entry after TCRdb re-called the 5' RACE reads with MiXCR. The data hold hundreds of thousands of distinct CDR3 sequences, with more than 25% observed a single time. Sequencing was carried out using blood, either unsorted or a sorted T cell fraction (not recorded which). The receptors stem from a male donor with ankylosing spondylitis or in good health (not recorded which).

This clonotype was found many times. CDR3 sequence (DNA): TGCAGTGCTAAACCGGGCCTTCCCCAAGAGACCCAGTACTTC. Protein product: CSAKPGLPQETQYF. The chain carries TRBV20-1 and TRBJ2-5; D gene ambiguous. This CDR3 has 14 residues. Between the trimmed V and J ends, which lost 4 bases and 1 base, there was a span of 13 bases. Germline loops: CDR1 DFQATT, CDR2 SNEGSKA (reference sequence).

The V call is TRBV2, the J call TRBJ2-2; TRBD2 matches at 9 bases. This CDR3 comprises 18 residues. V trimming: 5 bases; J trimming: 0 bases; junction bases outside the gene matches: 10. Germline-derived CDR1 and CDR2 are SNHLY and FYNNEI. The CDR3 nucleotides are TGTGCCAGCAGTTTCTCCCCTCTAGCGGGGACGAACACCGGGGAGCTGTTTTTT. It specifies CASSFSPLAGTNTGELFF.

In this sample, this clonotype turned up many times. This rearrangement joins TRBV20-1 to TRBJ1-1, with 7 bases aligning to TRBD1. Germline V CDR1 and CDR2: DFQATT, SNEGSKA (reference sequence). V trimming: 2 bases; J trimming: 7 bases; junction bases outside the gene matches: 7. This CDR3 comprises 13 residues. The CDR3 DNA sequence: TGCAGTGCTAGACTGGACAGGAGAAATGAAGCTTTCTTT. Its protein is CSARLDRRNEAFF.

This clonotype was counted a single time. In nucleotides, the CDR3 is TGCAGCGTTGCCCGGCAGTGGGGCATTCAGTACTTC. Protein product: CSVARQWGIQYF. The chain couples TRBV29-1 to TRBJ2-4; D gene unclear. Trimming took off 4 bases at V and 9 bases at J, with 13 bases between the two ends. This CDR3 has 12 amino acids. Germline V CDR1 and CDR2: SQVTM, ANQGSEA. The complete variable domain, with remaining parts taken from reference TRBV29-1 and TRBJ2-4, reads SAVISQKPSRDICQRGTSLTIQCQVDSQVTMMFWYRQQPGQSLTLIATANQGSEATYESGFVIDKFPISRPNLTFSTLTVSNMSPEDSSIYLCSVARQWGIQYFGAGTRLSVL.

This clonotype showed up many times. This chain uses TRBV5-1 with TRBJ2-1; D may be TRBD1 (6 bases). Trimming pared 4 bases from V and 5 bases from J, leaving 16 bases between. Germline lookup yields CDR1 SGHRS and CDR2 YFSETQ. The CDR3 has 15 residues. The CDR3 sequence is CASSPGTLKNNEQFF. The CDR3 DNA reads as TGCGCCAGCAGCCCCGGGACATTAAAGAACAATGAGCAGTTCTTC.

The chain is built from TRBV7-3 and TRBJ2-7, with a tentative D call TRBD2 (5 bases). The CDR3 extends over 15 amino acids. Germline values: CDR1 SGHTA, CDR2 FQGTGA. V lost 5 bases and J 2 bases, leaving 16 bases between the germline ends. CDR3 nucleotides: TGTGCCAGCAGCCCCGTGATAGCGCCGACCTACGAGCAGTACTTC. Protein: CASSPVIAPTYEQYF.

This clonotype was observed at least ten times. The chain uses TRBV12-3 or TRBV12-4 and TRBJ2-7; D tentatively reads TRBD1 or TRBD2 (6 bases each). The CDR3 sequence is 14 residues long. The V and J ends lost 4 bases and 1 base respectively, with 11 bases between them. The CDR3 sequence is CASSSGGGSYEQYF. The CDR3 bases are TGTGCCAGCAGTTCCGGAGGGGGTTCCTACGAGCAGTACTTC.

V is TRBV29-1 and J is TRBJ1-1; the D is unclear. There are 12 residues in the CDR3. The germline V and J ends were trimmed by 1 base and 1 base, with 4 bases remaining between them. CDR1 and CDR2 (germline): SQVTM, ANQGSEA. The CDR3 coding sequence is TGCAGCGTTGAAGTTCAGAACACTGAAGCTTTCTTT. As protein: CSVEVQNTEAFF.

J is TRBJ2-1 and V is TRBV29-1; 11 positions match TRBD1. Germline-derived CDR1 and CDR2 are SQVTM and ANQGSEA. The V and J ends lost 2 bases and 12 bases, in that order; junction bases with no gene match: 9. The CDR3 totals 14 residues. CDR3 sequence (DNA): TGCAGCGTTGAAAAGGGGGGACAGGGGGGTTTGCAGTTCTTC. Translating it yields CSVEKGGQGGLQFF.

This clonotype was picked up many times. The rearrangement uses TRBV5-1 and TRBJ2-5, with D hard to call. From germline, CDR1 is SGHRS and CDR2 YFSETQ. CDR3 length: 12 amino acids. V was trimmed by 3 bases and J by 5 bases, leaving 8 bases between them. CDR3 loop: CASSSKMETQYF. The CDR3 DNA is TGCGCCAGCAGCTCTAAGATGGAGACCCAGTACTTC.

V is TRBV29-1 and J is TRBJ1-1; 7 positions match TRBD1. After removal of 5 bases from V and 3 bases from J, the junction contained 9 bases not matched to a gene. The CDR3 extends over 14 amino acids. Germline V gene data show CDR1 as SQVTM and CDR2 as ANQGSEA. CDR3 protein: CSVRQGRPDTEAFF. CDR3 coding DNA: TGCAGCGTTCGACAGGGACGGCCGGACACTGAAGCTTTCTTT.

This clonotype was seen at least ten times. This CDR3 is CASSYAGVGTEAFF. As DNA, the CDR3 is TGTGCCAGCAGTTACGCAGGGGTCGGCACTGAAGCTTTCTTT. The chain employs TRBV6-5 and TRBJ1-1; D perhaps matches TRBD1 (6 bases). CDR1 and CDR2 from the germline V gene are MNHEY and SVGAGI. This CDR3 spans 14 amino acids. Between the trimmed V and J ends, which lost 2 bases and 4 bases, there was a span of 11 bases.

This clonotype appeared many times. The J gene is TRBJ1-2, the V gene TRBV5-5; a weak D match, TRBD1 (5 bases). V dropped 3 bases and J dropped 8 bases, with 14 bases sitting between them. CDR1 and CDR2 (germline): SGHKS, YYEKEE (reference sequence). The CDR3 has 13 residues. The CDR3 sequence is CASSWGSPIGYTF. CDR3 nucleotide sequence: TGTGCCAGCAGCTGGGGCAGCCCTATCGGCTACACCTTC.

In this sample, this clonotype turned up many times. The J gene is TRBJ1-2, the V gene TRBV14; 7 bases line up with TRBD1. V shed 4 bases, J shed 5 bases, and the junction held 7 bases outside the gene matches. Per germline, CDR1 SGHDN and CDR2 FVKESK. The CDR3 is 14 residues long. CDR3 sequence reads: CASSPLDRVYGYTF. The CDR3 DNA reads as TGTGCCAGCAGCCCTTTAGACAGGGTTTATGGCTACACCTTC.

V gene TRBV5-1 combines with J gene TRBJ1-4, with TRBD1 matching over 9 bases. Germline CDR1 and CDR2: SGHRS and YFSETQ. CDR3 size: 14 residues. V gave up 4 bases and J gave up 8 bases; unmatched junction bases: 6. The DNA for the CDR3 is TGCGCCAGCAGCACCGACAGGGGGGAGGAAAAACTGTTTTTT. Translation: CASSTDRGEEKLFF. Based on the CDR3 plus reference TRBV5-1 and TRBJ1-4, the full variable domain is KAGVTQTPRYLIKTRGQQVTLSCSPISGHRSVSWYQQTPGQGLQFLFEYFSETQRNKGNFPGRFSGRQFSNSRSEMNVSTLELGDSALYLCASSTDRGEEKLFFGSGTQLSVL.

This clonotype was counted between two and nine times. The V and J genes are TRBV27 and TRBJ2-5; D could derive from TRBD1 or TRBD2 (6 bases each). The V end lost 6 bases, the J end lost 7 bases, and 18 bases lay between the germline ends. Per germline, CDR1 MNHEY and CDR2 SMNVEV (reference sequence). CDR3 length equals 14 residues. This CDR3 reads CASSSQGRRGTQYF. DNA for the CDR3: TGTGCCAGCAGCTCACAGGGTCGGAGGGGGACCCAGTACTTC.

A few counts support this clonotype. This chain connects TRBV5-1 to TRBJ2-5, with 7 bases that match TRBD1. There are 14 residues in the CDR3. Germline V gene data show CDR1 as SGHRS and CDR2 as YFSETQ. Trimming took 4 bases from V and 1 from J; bases not matched to a gene: 4. The CDR3 sequence: CASSLQGTQETQYF. The CDR3 DNA reads as TGCGCCAGCAGCCTACAGGGGACCCAAGAGACCCAGTACTTC.

The chain is built from TRBV20-1 and TRBJ1-2; D unresolved. The CDR3 has 13 residues. CDR1 is DFQATT and CDR2 is SNEGSKA in the germline V gene (reference sequence). With 1 base removed from V and 7 bases from J, the gap between germline ends came to 13 bases. The CDR3 here is CSARVQAVGGYTF. DNA for the CDR3: TGCAGTGCTAGAGTACAAGCAGTCGGTGGCTACACCTTC.

CDR3 DNA: TGTGCCAGCAGCCAGAGTCCAGGGACTAATGAAAAACTGTTTTTT. It yields the protein CASSQSPGTNEKLFF. The J gene is TRBJ1-4, the V gene TRBV7-6, with a tentative D call TRBD1 (5 bases). Germline V gene data show CDR1 as SGHVS and CDR2 as FNYEAQ. CDR3 length: 15 amino acids. V lost 5 bases, J lost 2 bases, and 12 bases lay in between.

This clonotype occurred a few times. The CDR3 coding sequence is TGCAGTGCGGACGGGACTAGCGGGCGGACTGCGGATGAGCAGTTCTTC. Translation gives CSADGTSGRTADEQFF. The rearrangement links TRBV20-1 to TRBJ2-1, with 12 bases lining up with TRBD2. The CDR3 contains 16 residues. Germline V gives CDR1 DFQATT, CDR2 SNEGSKA (reference sequence). V shed 6 bases and J 8 bases; nucleotides not matched to a gene: 14.

V gene TRBV6-5 combines with J gene TRBJ2-7; 7 bases map to TRBD1. CDR1 is MNHEY, CDR2 SVGAGI, per germline. The CDR3 length is 15 residues. Losses at the gene ends were 0 bases for V and 7 bases for J; bases not matched to a gene: 9. The DNA of the CDR3 is TGTGCCAGCAGTTACTCCCCGAGACAGGGAGTAGAGCAGTACTTC. Translating it yields CASSYSPRQGVEQYF.

In its sample, this clonotype was seen many times. The chain combines TRBV2 with TRBJ2-2; perhaps D is TRBD1 or TRBD2 (5 bases each). This CDR3 region has 16 residues. Looked up from germline, CDR1 is SNHLY and CDR2 is FYNNEI. The V gene lost 4 bases and the J gene lost 0 bases, with 12 bases spanning the gap. Here the CDR3 DNA reads TGTGCCAGCAGTGTCGAGGGGTTAGCGAACACCGGGGAGCTGTTTTTT. Encoded protein: CASSVEGLANTGELFF.

This clonotype was recorded many times. V and J are TRBV20-1 and TRBJ2-3; 10 bases align to TRBD2. J lost 6 bases, V lost 0 bases, and 9 bases had no gene match. From germline, CDR1 is DFQATT and CDR2 SNEGSKA (reference sequence). This CDR3 is 16 amino acids long. In DNA, the CDR3 is TGCAGTGCTAGAGATCCGGGACTAGCGACGACGGATACGCAGTATTTT. This encodes CSARDPGLATTDTQYF.

This clonotype was recorded at least ten times. V gene TRBV5-1 combines with J gene TRBJ2-1; 9 nucleotides align to TRBD2. Germline values: CDR1 SGHRS, CDR2 YFSETQ. Trimming cost V 4 bases and J 8 bases; bases outside gene matches: 16. The CDR3 is 17 amino acids. As DNA, the CDR3 is TGCGCCAGCAGCCCCACGACGGGGCGGGAGGGGAGGGATGAGCAGTTCTTC. Protein product: CASSPTTGREGRDEQFF.

In its sample, this clonotype was seen many times. The rearrangement links TRBV5-1 to TRBJ1-1, with D uncertain. V gave up 4 bases and J gave up 2 bases, with 6 bases separating them. This CDR3 comprises 12 residues. Germline V gene sequence: CDR1 SGHRS, CDR2 YFSETQ. CDR3 DNA sequence: TGCGCCAGCAGCGACGACAACACTGAAGCTTTCTTT. As protein: CASSDDNTEAFF.

This clonotype showed up just once. A read error may explain this, as a much larger clone is one base away. The chain combines TRBV3-1 with TRBJ1-1; the D is unclear. The CDR3 has 13 residues. In germline, CDR1 is LGHDT, CDR2 YNNKEL (reference sequence). This CDR3 is CASSHSKNNEAFF. Here the CDR3 DNA reads TGTGCCAGCAGCCACTCTAAAAACAATGAAGCTTTCTTT.

This clonotype was observed many times. The chain uses TRBV7-9 and TRBJ2-3; D call uncertain. Germline V gene data show CDR1 as SEHNR and CDR2 as FQNEAQ (reference sequence). The CDR3 spans 14 residues. The germline V and J ends were trimmed by 8 bases and 0 bases, with 12 bases remaining between them. The CDR3 spells CASAPHYSTDTQYF. The DNA of the CDR3 is TGTGCCAGCGCTCCCCATTATAGCACAGATACGCAGTATTTT. Complete variable domain (other parts from reference TRBV7-9 and TRBJ2-3): DTGVSQNPRHKITKRGQNVTFRCDPISEHNRLYWYRQTLGQGPEFLTYFQNEAQLEKSRLLSDRFSAERPKGSFSTLEIQRTEQGDSAMYLCASAPHYSTDTQYFGPGTRLTVL.

The table lists this clonotype with a few counts. The chain combines TRBV5-5 with TRBJ2-1; D may be TRBD1 (6 bases). The germline CDR1 and CDR2 sequences are SGHKS and YYEKEE (reference sequence). This CDR3 spans 14 amino acids. V was shortened by 2 bases and J by 4 bases, with 10 bases between the two germline ends. CDR3 DNA sequence: TGTGCCAGCAGCTTCAGGGGTCCTTACAATGAGCAGTTCTTC. This encodes CASSFRGPYNEQFF.